These 16 T cell receptor beta chains share one sample of origin, sequenced in a study of cytomegalovirus exposure and HLA in healthy donors. This PCR relied on a set of 60 Vbeta primers and 13 Jbeta primers. The data were produced by immunoSEQ multiplex PCR, yet TCRdb's version contains in-frame clones alone and is incomplete. The data show over 70,000 clones, with about 74% seen just once and more than 3.5% held by the top ten. Sequenced material: PBMCs. These receptor sequences come from a man aged 25-40 years in good health and CMV-seronegative.

Here the CDR3 DNA reads TGCGCCAGCAGTGAGTTGGGGACAGGGGCCTACAATGAGCAGTTCTTC. This translates into CASSELGTGAYNEQFF. V gene TRBV10-1 combines with J gene TRBJ2-1; the match to TRBD1 covers 10 bases. The V gene end was trimmed by 1 base and the J gene end by 2 bases; junction bases not matched to a gene: 2. CDR3 length equals 16 residues. In germline, CDR1 is WNHNN, CDR2 SYGVQD (reference sequence).

The V call is TRBV28, the J call TRBJ1-3; the D gene is possibly TRBD1 (6 bases). The CDR3 length is 14 residues. V lost 3 bases, J lost 3 bases, and 9 bases lay in between. The germline CDR1 and CDR2 sequences are MDHEN and SYDVKM. CDR3 residues: CASSLTGGGNTIYF. DNA for the CDR3: TGTGCCAGCAGTTTGACAGGAGGTGGAAACACCATATATTTT.

The genes are TRBV19 and TRBJ1-5, with D possibly TRBD1 on 5 matching bases. Germline CDR1 and CDR2: LNHDA and SQIVND (reference sequence). This CDR3 spans 14 amino acids. The V and J ends lost 9 bases and 4 bases respectively, with 16 bases between them. Here the CDR3 reads CASSHRTDNQPQHF. CDR3 bases: TGTGCCAGCTCCCACAGGACGGATAATCAGCCCCAGCATTTT. The whole variable domain, remainder taken from reference TRBV19 and TRBJ1-5, is DGGITQSPKYLFRKEGQNVTLSCEQNLNHDAMYWYRQDPGQGLRLIYYSQIVNDFQKGDIAEGYSVSREKKESFPLTVTSAQKNPTAFYLCASSHRTDNQPQHFGDGTRLSIL.

V is TRBV5-6 and J is TRBJ2-3; 8 nucleotides agree with TRBD2. V lost 3 bases, J lost 0 bases, and 6 bases stayed unmatched. Germline V CDR1 and CDR2: SGHDT, YYEEEE. The CDR3 totals 16 residues. CDR3 sequence: CASSWRAGGSTDTQYF. The CDR3 bases are TGTGCCAGCAGCTGGCGGGCGGGGGGAAGCACAGATACGCAGTATTTT.

This clone was recorded a few times. J is TRBJ2-3 and V is TRBV4-2; weak D call: TRBD2 (5 bases). V lost 0 bases to trimming and J lost 6 bases, with 13 bases between them. CDR1 and CDR2 (germline): LGHNA, YNFKEQ. This CDR3 has 15 residues. The CDR3 spells CASSQELPSPDTQYF. For the CDR3, the DNA is TGTGCCAGCAGCCAAGAGTTGCCTAGCCCCGATACGCAGTATTTT.

The rearrangement links TRBV6-5 to TRBJ2-5; the match to TRBD2 covers 10 bases. There are 15 residues in the CDR3. The germline CDR1 and CDR2 sequences are MNHEY and SVGAGI. The junction had 6 bases not matched to a gene; V was cut back by 6 bases and J by 2 bases. CDR3 sequence: CASSSGLADQETQYF. CDR3 nucleotides: TGTGCCAGCAGCTCCGGACTAGCGGATCAAGAGACCCAGTACTTC.

This chain links TRBV28 with TRBJ1-1; D call uncertain. From germline, CDR1 is MDHEN and CDR2 SYDVKM. The V end lost 6 bases, the J end lost 7 bases, and 12 bases lay between the germline ends. The CDR3 totals 12 residues. The CDR3 loop reads CASSPTAYEAFF. The CDR3 DNA reads TGTGCCAGCAGCCCAACAGCTTATGAAGCTTTCTTT.

This rearrangement joins TRBV11-2 to TRBJ1-1, with 8 bases identical to TRBD1. J gave up 4 bases and V 3 bases, and 10 bases lay outside the gene matches. The CDR3 runs 16 residues. In germline, CDR1 is SGHAT, CDR2 FQNNGV. This CDR3 reads CASSLLAGGAGTEAFF. The CDR3 DNA is TGTGCCAGCAGCTTGTTAGCAGGGGGCGCAGGCACTGAAGCTTTCTTT.

The rearrangement links TRBV7-8 to TRBJ1-1; 8 bases align to TRBD1. The germline V gene encodes CDR1 SGHVS and CDR2 FQNEAQ. The junction had 9 bases not matched to a gene; V was cut back by 9 bases and J by 3 bases. This CDR3 region has 14 residues. The CDR3 DNA reads as TGTGCCAGTTCTACGACAGGGGTATACACTGAAGCTTTCTTT. Amino acids: CASSTTGVYTEAFF.

The J gene is TRBJ2-2, the V gene TRBV19; TRBD1 might be the D (7 bases). This CDR3 comprises 16 residues. The ends were cut back, 6 bases at V and 0 bases at J, with 14 bases in the middle. Germline CDR1 is LNHDA and CDR2 is SQIVND (reference sequence). The CDR3 bases are TGTGCCAGTAGGGATCAGGGGGGAGCGAACACCGGGGAGCTGTTTTTT. Residues: CASRDQGGANTGELFF.

This chain uses TRBV7-8 with TRBJ2-3; 7 bases fit TRBD2. CDR1 SGHVS and CDR2 FQNEAQ come from the germline V gene. Trimming removed 5 bases from V and 0 bases from J; junction bases left unmatched: 11. The CDR3 consists of 17 residues. This chain's CDR3 is CASSLRASGDSTDTQYF. CDR3 in DNA: TGTGCCAGCAGCCTTCGGGCTAGCGGAGATAGCACAGATACGCAGTATTTT. Looking up the rest from reference TRBV7-8 and TRBJ2-3 gives the full variable domain: GAGVSQSPRYKVAKRGQDVALRCDPISGHVSLFWYQQALGQGPEFLTYFQNEAQLDKSGLPSDRFFAERPEGSVSTLKIQRTQQEDSAVYLCASSLRASGDSTDTQYFGPGTRLTVL.

The chain links TRBV28 to TRBJ1-1; D gene ambiguous. Germline values: CDR1 MDHEN, CDR2 SYDVKM. The CDR3 runs to 13 residues. Trimming shortened V by 3 bases and J by 1 base, and 6 bases separated the two germline ends. The CDR3 is CASSFGENTEAFF. CDR3 DNA sequence: TGTGCCAGCAGTTTTGGAGAGAACACTGAAGCTTTCTTT. The entire variable domain, with the rest obtained from reference TRBV28 and TRBJ1-1, is as follows: DVKVTQSSRYLVKRTGEKVFLECVQDMDHENMFWYRQDPGLGLRLIYFSYDVKMKEKGDIPEGYSVSREKKERFSLILESASTNQTSMYLCASSFGENTEAFFGQGTRLTVV.

The chain combines TRBV11-2 with TRBJ2-7, with 12 bases matching TRBD2. This CDR3 has 17 amino acids. Trimming took 8 bases from V and 0 from J; bases not matched to a gene: 11. The germline V gene encodes CDR1 SGHAT and CDR2 FQNNGV. The CDR3 loop reads CASSRTSGKWSSYEQYF. CDR3 nucleotide sequence: TGTGCCAGCTCTCGGACTAGCGGGAAATGGAGCTCCTACGAGCAGTACTTC.

In its sample, this clone was seen a few times. The chain couples TRBV14 to TRBJ1-1; 9 bases align to TRBD1. The CDR3 loop spans 16 amino acids. The germline gives CDR1 SGHDN, CDR2 FVKESK. Losses at the gene ends were 4 bases for V and 1 base for J; bases not matched to a gene: 7. In DNA form, the CDR3 reads TGTGCCAGCAGCCTCCGGGACAGGGCCCCGAACACTGAAGCTTTCTTT. Amino acids: CASSLRDRAPNTEAFF.

This chain links TRBV5-4 with TRBJ2-5; 7 bases are shared with TRBD1. V shed 4 bases and J 4 bases; nucleotides not matched to a gene: 10. CDR1 is SGHNT and CDR2 is YYREEE in the germline V gene (reference sequence). CDR3 length equals 15 residues. The CDR3 sequence is CASSLVAGGSETQYF. The CDR3 DNA sequence: TGTGCCAGCAGCCTCGTTGCAGGGGGATCAGAGACCCAGTACTTC. The variable domain in full, with the rest retrieved from reference TRBV5-4 and TRBJ2-5, is ETGVTQSPTHLIKTRGQQVTLRCSSQSGHNTVSWYQQALGQGPQFIFQYYREEENGRGNFPPRFSGLQFPNYSSELNVNALELDDSALYLCASSLVAGGSETQYFGPGTRLLVL.

This clone appeared a single time. The chain links TRBV5-6 to TRBJ1-1, with D possibly matching TRBD1 (5 bases). From germline, CDR1 is SGHDT and CDR2 YYEEEE. The CDR3 runs to 13 residues. Trimming removed 5 bases at V and 6 bases at J, with 14 bases between. CDR3 residues: CASRTQGGAEAFF. As DNA, the CDR3 is TGTGCCAGCAGGACCCAAGGAGGGGCTGAAGCTTTCTTT.